Included here is one T cell receptor (beta chain) sequence, with context. Its antigen is unidentified. The assay was immunoSEQ multiplex PCR, and TCRdb's table has in-frame clones only and misses some. The table includes under 1,100,000 clones, 75% to 85% detected once. This specimen comes from a study of shared clonotypes between healthy human individuals. Background on the study: Each donor's CD8 memory used one plate, CD8 naive two, each CD4 subset three.

Study observations and caveats: For naive CD4 cells, roughly 5.5% of clonotypes were shared across a few donors.

With V trimmed by 10 bases and J by 1 base, 4 bases remained unmatched. From germline, CDR1 is LNHDA and CDR2 SQIVND (reference sequence). The CDR3 has 13 residues. The receptor's source is a man between 18 and 29 years old in good health. Some clones in this sample may be carry-over from other donors' samples. Sequenced input: memory CD4+ T cells from PBMCs. Subset here: CD45RA-negative fraction. The V gene is TRBV19, the J gene TRBJ1-5; 7 bases agree with TRBD1. The CDR3 DNA follows: TGTGCCACCCTGGGACAGAGCAATCAGCCCCAGCATTTT. Translating it yields CATLGQSNQPQHF.